The sequence of this T cell receptor (beta chain) was determined in a study of identifying expanded T cells in peripheral blood (dated by TCRdb to the late 2010s). In terms of the full investigation: Four technical replicates, made by sequencing separate aliquots from the same pool of genomic DNA, were compared pairwise.

For this clone: The antigen it binds to is not known. No clone much larger than this one lies a single base away; base qualities are absent.

The immunoSEQ Assay, which uses bias-controlled multiplex PCR amplification of genomic DNA, was used to profile TCRbeta CDR3 regions. As for the authors' bioinformatics: The absolute abundance of each unique TCRbeta CDR3 region was quantified after sequences were collapsed and filtered. Differential abundance was tested with two models: a binomial (Fisher-equivalent) model and a beta-binomial model that adds time-dependent variance fitted from healthy donors. Clones with fewer than 5 combined templates were removed, and a clone was called differentially abundant if the clone's Benjamini-Hochberg FDR was below 0.01. In the beta-binomial model, variance was expressed as a function of the total template count across the two samples, in the form v = (b*log(k)+a)^2. TCRdb took over this immuneACCESS table, retaining in-frame rearrangements with V and J assigned. Such tables are incomplete; in checked studies, under half of the missing clones stem from an unresolved V gene, and the remainder is unexplained. V, J and clone size reflect that table, while D and trimming were determined from the DNA. This sample holds roughly 100,000 clones; about 91% were observed only once. Around an eighth of the sample belongs to the ten largest clones.

During the collection period, no immune events, such as infections, were documented for the healthy donors. Time-dependent variance in a beta-binomial model of T-cell clone differential abundance was calibrated using healthy-donor blood repertoires as a training cohort. The training cohort comprised ten or so healthy donors, 3 female and 7 male. An age range of roughly 29 to 65 years, with an average of about 45 years, was recorded for the donors. Whole blood, obtained from a commercial supplier, was collected from each healthy donor at three time points spaced about 2 weeks apart. For immunosequencing, genomic DNA was extracted from unsorted whole blood. General study outcomes and caveats: Between technical replicates the binomial model flagged 0.9 to 1.5 differentially abundant clones, whereas over two weeks the binomial model flagged about 16.4 and over about 4 weeks about 19. The authors expected biological variance in healthy repertoires might increase further over much longer intervals such as months to years. Across all healthy donors, variance in clone template counts between roughly 2-week samples was found to increase significantly with total template count. Across all healthy-donor time intervals, the beta-binomial model significantly lowered both the number of clones called differentially abundant and the false-positive rate.

The material sequenced was blood. This receptor was taken from a person aged 18-70 years in good health.

CDR3 sequence: CASSPPADRNEQFF. The sequenced DNA: TGTGCCAGCTCACCACCCGCCGACAGGAATGAGCAGTTCTTC. The chain links TRBV18 with TRBJ2-1; a weak D assignment points to TRBD1 (6 bases agree). Reading from cysteine to phenylalanine, the CDR3 counts 14 amino acids. Of all the DNA, just the CDR3 is kept, 42 bases in frame from base 1. V is reduced by 0 bases and J by 7 bases, leaving a spacing of 10 bases between them. CDR1 and CDR2 were assigned from the germline V gene as KGHSH and LQKENI.